A single sample is the source of the 27 T cell receptor beta chains below, sequenced in a study of T cell responses to AZD1222 COVID-19 vaccine. Using immunoSEQ multiplex PCR, the repertoire was profiled, and TCRdb retains in-frame clones only, with some absent. The sample has nearly 110,000 clones; 85% to 90% are singletons. Sequenced material: peripheral blood, taken on day 0 of AZD1222 vaccination. The source is an adult in good health.

This CDR3 reads CASSPGLAGEHEQFF. The CDR3 DNA sequence: TGTGCCAGCAGCCCGGGACTAGCGGGAGAGCATGAGCAGTTCTTC. V gene TRBV7-3 combines with J gene TRBJ2-1, with 14 bases fitting TRBD2. Losses at the gene ends were 5 bases for V and 8 bases for J; bases not matched to a gene: 5. Germline lookup yields CDR1 SGHTA and CDR2 FQGTGA. The CDR3 runs 15 residues.

The gene calls are TRBV2 and TRBJ1-1; TRBD1 matches at 10 bases. V lost 10 bases and J lost 1; bases outside the gene matches: 3. The CDR3 sequence is 13 residues long. Germline CDR1 reads SNHLY; CDR2 reads FYNNEI. DNA for the CDR3: TGTGCCACTCGACAGGGGGCGAACACTGAAGCTTTCTTT. The encoded protein is CATRQGANTEAFF.

The V call is TRBV24-1, the J call TRBJ1-4, with 8 nucleotides matching TRBD1. This CDR3 has 12 residues. Germline CDR1 is KGHDR and CDR2 is SFDVKD. Trimming took 7 bases from V and 8 from J; bases not matched to a gene: 2. CDR3 amino acids: CATRDREEKLFF. The CDR3 DNA sequence: TGTGCCACCAGGGACAGGGAAGAAAAACTGTTTTTT.

The rearrangement uses TRBV2 and TRBJ1-4, with a tentative D call TRBD1 (6 bases). This CDR3 has 15 residues. From germline, CDR1 is SNHLY and CDR2 FYNNEI. With 6 bases removed from V and 8 bases from J, the gap between germline ends came to 19 bases. This CDR3 is CASRPDRTPKEKLFF. The CDR3 nucleotides are TGTGCCAGCAGGCCCGACAGGACACCAAAGGAAAAACTGTTTTTT.

The CDR3 region has the DNA TGTGCCAGCAGCTTAGCGGGTGGGGATACGCAGTATTTT. Its protein is CASSLAGGDTQYF. The rearrangement uses TRBV7-8 and TRBJ2-3; D gene unclear. CDR1 is SGHVS, CDR2 FQNEAQ, per germline. CDR3 size: 13 residues. The V gene lost 0 bases and the J gene lost 6 bases, with 7 bases spanning the gap.

CDR3 coding DNA: TGTGCCTGGAGTGCCGTGGGTGGAAAACTGTTTTTT. It yields the protein CAWSAVGGKLFF. The chain has TRBV30 and TRBJ1-4; no clear D. CDR3 length: 12 residues. Trimming shortened V by 1 base and J by 10 bases, and 10 bases separated the two germline ends. The germline CDR1 and CDR2 sequences are GTSNPN and SVGIG (reference sequence).

The chain joins TRBV4-3 to TRBJ1-4; D might be TRBD1 (6 bases). Trimming stripped 1 base from V and 3 bases from J, with 12 bases between. The CDR3 totals 16 residues. The germline gives CDR1 LGHNA, CDR2 YSLEER. The CDR3: CASSQAPGASNEKLFF. The DNA for the CDR3 is TGCGCCAGCAGCCAAGCCCCGGGGGCATCTAATGAAAAACTGTTTTTT.

V and J are TRBV28 and TRBJ1-2; a weak D match, TRBD1 (6 bases). Germline V gene sequence: CDR1 MDHEN, CDR2 SYDVKM. CDR3 length: 12 residues. This chain's CDR3 is CADGQPGYGYTF. The CDR3 DNA is TGTGCTGACGGACAGCCCGGCTATGGCTACACCTTC.

Written as DNA, the CDR3 is TGTGCCAGCAGCTTAGGGGACCCTGGAGGGACCCAGTACTTC. This codes for CASSLGDPGGTQYF. V gene TRBV7-2 combines with J gene TRBJ2-5; D is possibly TRBD1 or TRBD2 (5 bases each). The CDR3 loop spans 14 amino acids. From germline, CDR1 is SGHTA and CDR2 FQGNSA. V lost 1 base to trimming and J lost 7 bases, with 13 bases between them.

This chain joins TRBV7-9 and TRBJ2-1, with a possible D match to TRBD2 (5 bases). V was cut by 2 bases and J by 10 bases, with 24 bases left in between. The germline V gene encodes CDR1 SEHNR and CDR2 FQNEAQ (reference sequence). The CDR3 totals 17 residues. DNA of the CDR3: TGTGCCAGCAGCTTATTAGGTGATAGCGTATACAATGAGGAGCAGTTCTTC. Its protein is CASSLLGDSVYNEEQFF.

This chain joins TRBV2 and TRBJ2-7, with TRBD1 matching over 7 bases. V gave up 10 bases and J gave up 3 bases; unmatched junction bases: 12. CDR1 is SNHLY and CDR2 is FYNNEI in the germline V gene. CDR3 length equals 14 residues. The CDR3 region is CANRPQGQGYEQYF. For the CDR3, the DNA is TGTGCCAACCGACCACAGGGGCAGGGCTACGAGCAGTACTTC.

The CDR3 DNA follows: TGTGCCAGCATCCTACAGGGTTTTCTTACTGAAGCTTTCTTT. It yields the protein CASILQGFLTEAFF. V gene TRBV7-9 combines with J gene TRBJ1-1; a possible D gene is TRBD1 (6 bases). The CDR3 runs 14 residues. Germline-derived CDR1 and CDR2 are SEHNR and FQNEAQ (reference sequence). V was shortened by 7 bases and J by 5 bases, with 17 bases between the two germline ends.

The chain combines TRBV18 with TRBJ1-2; D possibly corresponds to TRBD1 (5 bases). CDR1 is KGHSH, CDR2 LQKENI, per germline. V dropped 2 bases and J dropped 3 bases, with 7 bases sitting between them. The CDR3 length is 13 residues. The CDR3 loop reads CASSPEGHYGYTF. CDR3 coding DNA: TGTGCCAGCTCACCAGAGGGACACTATGGCTACACCTTC.

This chain links TRBV7-3 with TRBJ2-3, with 7 bases lining up with TRBD1. The ends lost 0 bases at V and 0 bases at J; junction bases unmatched: 24. This CDR3 region has 23 residues. The germline gives CDR1 SGHTA, CDR2 FQGTGA. CDR3 protein: CASSLTVDVSGLRGLSSTDTQYF. The CDR3 bases are TGTGCCAGCAGCTTAACTGTTGACGTATCTGGGTTGAGGGGGCTATCGAGCACAGATACGCAGTATTTT.

The gene calls are TRBV4-3 and TRBJ2-3; 7 nucleotides agree with TRBD2. Per germline, CDR1 LGHNA and CDR2 YSLEER. The V gene end was trimmed by 1 base and the J gene end by 5 bases; junction bases not matched to a gene: 6. The CDR3 extends over 15 amino acids. As DNA, the CDR3 is TGCGCCAGCAGCCAAGCCCCCGGGGGGAGAGATACGCAGTATTTT. It specifies CASSQAPGGRDTQYF.

This chain uses TRBV6-5 with TRBJ2-1; D not resolved. V was clipped by 0 bases and J by 0 bases, with 3 bases between them. This CDR3 contains 14 residues. Germline values: CDR1 MNHEY, CDR2 SVGAGI. The CDR3 protein is CASSYSASYNEQFF. Written as DNA, the CDR3 is TGTGCCAGCAGTTACTCCGCCTCCTACAATGAGCAGTTCTTC.

The CDR3 DNA reads as TGTGCCAGCAGTCTACAGGGATTCCACACTGAAGCTTTCTTT. Amino acid sequence: CASSLQGFHTEAFF. The chain recombines TRBV27 with TRBJ1-1, with D possibly being TRBD1 (6 bases). There are 14 residues in the CDR3. V was shortened by 5 bases and J by 3 bases, with 13 bases between the two germline ends. CDR1 and CDR2 from the germline V gene are MNHEY and SMNVEV (reference sequence).

V is TRBV4-1 and J is TRBJ2-7, with D unresolved. The V gene lost 2 bases and the J gene lost 5 bases, with 4 bases spanning the gap. The germline V gene encodes CDR1 MGHRA and CDR2 YSYEKL. The CDR3 extends over 11 amino acids. The CDR3 nucleotides are TGCGCCAGCAGCCAAAGCCACGAGCAGTACTTC. It is translated as CASSQSHEQYF.

This chain uses TRBV5-1 with TRBJ2-1, with 10 bases lining up with TRBD2. The CDR3 is made up of 15 amino acids. Per the germline V gene, CDR1 is SGHRS and CDR2 is YFSETQ. J lost 9 bases, V lost 4 bases, and 10 bases had no gene match. The CDR3 DNA is TGCGCCAGCAGCCCCGGGACTAGCGATGGGAGTGAGCAGTTCTTC. It is translated as CASSPGTSDGSEQFF. Using reference TRBV5-1 and TRBJ2-1 for the parts outside the CDR3, the full variable domain is KAGVTQTPRYLIKTRGQQVTLSCSPISGHRSVSWYQQTPGQGLQFLFEYFSETQRNKGNFPGRFSGRQFSNSRSEMNVSTLELGDSALYLCASSPGTSDGSEQFFGPGTRLTVL.

This clone occurred once. The chain joins TRBV25-1 to TRBJ2-4; maybe TRBD1 (5 bases). CDR3 length: 16 amino acids. Trimming removed 8 bases from V and 0 bases from J, with 17 bases in between. Germline V gene sequence: CDR1 MGHDK, CDR2 SYGVNS. CDR3 sequence (DNA): TGTGCCAGCCTGTTTCAGGGTCTCCAAGCCAAAAACATTCAGTACTTC. Translating gives CASLFQGLQAKNIQYF.

J is TRBJ2-1 and V is TRBV5-1; D possibly corresponds to TRBD1 (6 bases). The V gene lost 2 bases and the J gene lost 7 bases, with 10 bases spanning the gap. The CDR3 extends over 13 amino acids. Germline CDR1 and CDR2: SGHRS and YFSETQ. The CDR3 region has the DNA TGCGCCAGCAGCTTTCAGGGGTCGAATGAGCAGTTCTTC. This sequence encodes CASSFQGSNEQFF.

The rearrangement joins TRBV4-1 to TRBJ1-1, with a tentative D call TRBD1 (6 bases). Trimming removed 1 base from V and 0 bases from J, with 6 bases in between. Germline CDR1 reads MGHRA; CDR2 reads YSYEKL. CDR3 length: 14 amino acids. This CDR3 is CASSQGTVNTEAFF. CDR3 bases: TGCGCCAGCAGCCAAGGGACAGTGAACACTGAAGCTTTCTTT.

The sample holds one count of this clone. The J gene is TRBJ2-3, the V gene TRBV9; 8 bases map to TRBD2. Germline CDR1 reads SGDLS; CDR2 reads YYNGEE. The CDR3 length is 16 residues. The V segment lost 1 base and the J segment 7 bases; nucleotides outside the gene matches: 11. The CDR3 DNA reads as TGTGCCAGCAGCGTATCGCTCTCAAGCGGGAGTAATACGCAGTATTTT. Its protein is CASSVSLSSGSNTQYF.

This chain connects TRBV5-1 to TRBJ2-2, with D unclear. The CDR3 length is 15 residues. Germline lookup yields CDR1 SGHRS and CDR2 YFSETQ. Between the trimmed V and J ends, which lost 0 bases and 2 bases, there was a span of 8 bases. CDR3 nucleotides: TGCGCCAGCAGCTTGGAACAACCTAACACCGGGGAGCTGTTTTTT. Protein sequence: CASSLEQPNTGELFF.

The chain links TRBV5-1 to TRBJ2-7; no clear D gene. Germline assignment: CDR1 SGHRS and CDR2 YFSETQ. V was shortened by 4 bases and J by 3 bases, with 8 bases between the two germline ends. This CDR3 is built from 12 residues. CDR3 DNA sequence: TGCGCCAGCAGCCCCGACCTCTACGAGCAGTACTTC. It specifies CASSPDLYEQYF.

The chain carries TRBV4-1 and TRBJ2-7; a possible D gene is TRBD2 (5 bases). The CDR3 totals 14 residues. Germline CDR1 reads MGHRA; CDR2 reads YSYEKL. With 3 bases removed from V and 0 bases from J, the gap between germline ends came to 9 bases. In nucleotides, the CDR3 is TGCGCCAGCAGCCATCCGGGAAGCTCCTACGAGCAGTACTTC. As protein: CASSHPGSSYEQYF.

This rearrangement joins TRBV24-1 to TRBJ2-1; unclear D gene. V was shortened by 1 base and J by 8 bases, with 8 bases between the two germline ends. The CDR3 loop spans 13 amino acids. Germline V lookup: CDR1 KGHDR, CDR2 SFDVKD. In DNA, the CDR3 is TGTGCCACCAGTGATTTAGCGAAATATGAGCAGTTCTTC. This gives the protein CATSDLAKYEQFF.